A single TCR beta chain is shown here with its context. No antigen is known for it. The input lacks base qualities; no much larger clone sits a single base away. The data originate from a study of blood T cell repertoires in COVID-19 (dated by TCRdb to the early 2020s). About the investigation overall: Samples from collaborators originated in the United States, Italy and Spain and spanned both the acute and convalescent phases of COVID-19. Samples were obtained from the ongoing ImmuneRACE study (first 160 participants) and from over 1,000 subjects provided by 6 global collaborators. The repertoires were released in a freely available public database intended as a resource for research on the immune response to SARS-CoV-2. Subjects who had been exposed to COVID-19, were actively infected with it, or had recovered from it provided the deeply sampled blood TCRbeta repertoires that made up the dataset. The prospective study material was composed of cDNA or gDNA derived from T cells, B-cell-depleted T cells, or PBMCs. Sample metadata almost always included a de-identified subject ID, COVID-19 status, age in years and sex. Where available, HLA class I and class II types were taken from metadata supplied by the sample provider and were not determined by assay-based typing. Results and caveats for the whole study, not just this receptor: Clinical and demographic metadata were provided uncurated, with the amount varying by source and participant.

Collaborating institutions collected whole blood in K2EDTA tubes following their own protocols. For TCRbeta analysis, collaborators shipped samples as frozen whole blood, isolated PBMCs, or DNA extracted from either of those sample types. The immunoSEQ Assay, a bias-controlled multiplex PCR, was used to amplify TCRbeta CDR3 regions from genomic DNA. On the authors' methods: Within the assay, amplification of reference gene primers was used to estimate how many nucleated cells each sample contained. To quantify the absolute abundance of each unique TCRbeta CDR3 rearrangement, sequence reads were collapsed and filtered. For each sample, productive Simpson clonality was calculated by taking the square root of Simpson's diversity index across productive rearrangements. Here the immuneACCESS table is served through TCRdb, limited to in-frame sequences with V and J called. Missing clones are a known gap in these copies; in checked studies unresolved V genes cover under half, and the rest lacks a known reason. The V and J calls and the clone size are those of that table, but D and trimming were determined from the DNA. Across this sample there are around 200,000 clones, with under 90% seen only once. The ten largest clones represent approximately 7% of the sample.

The CDR3 contains 17 residues, cysteine and phenylalanine counted. The sequence is cut down to CDR3 DNA, 51 bases in frame from base 1. Sequenced sample: peripheral blood. This chain is built from TRBV21-1 and TRBJ2-6; the DNA was not used to check the table's D call, TRBD1. TRBV21-1 is a listed pseudogene. The receptor's source is a human donor in a cohort sampled during active COVID-19. For the CDR3, the sequence is CASSKCRQGPGANVLTF. The DNA reads as follows: TGTGCCAGCAGCAAATGTCGACAGGGGCCTGGGGCCAACGTCCTGACTTTC.